What follows are 21 T cell receptor beta chains derived from one specimen sequenced in a study of blood T cells in healthy people across ages. Together with a sample-barcoded 5' primer, a J-beta primer mix was included in a second PCR lasting roughly 6 to 12 cycles. One entry per CDR3 protein, called by TCRdb with MiXCR from the 5' RACE reads. The data show around 1,500,000 distinct CDR3 sequences, approximately 42% seen once. The sample taken for sequencing was blood. These receptors all come from a woman younger than 35 in good health.

This clonotype was counted between two and nine times. V is TRBV6-5 and J is TRBJ2-3; D is uncertain. V was shortened by 5 bases and J by 6 bases, with 9 bases between the two germline ends. The CDR3 runs to 12 residues. CDR1 and CDR2 from the germline V gene are MNHEY and SVGAGI. For the CDR3, the DNA is TGTGCCAGCAGTGCCGTTGGGGATACGCAGTATTTT. This codes for CASSAVGDTQYF.

The chain recombines TRBV29-1 with TRBJ2-4; D perhaps matches TRBD1 (6 bases). Germline V gene lookup returns CDR1 SQVTM and CDR2 ANQGSEA. The CDR3 loop spans 15 amino acids. Trimming stripped 7 bases from V and 1 base from J, with 17 bases between. CDR3 region: CSASDLDRAKNIQYF. CDR3 in DNA: TGCAGCGCCAGCGACCTTGACAGGGCCAAAAACATTCAGTACTTC.

The chain links TRBV7-2 to TRBJ2-3; 9 bases match TRBD2. Trimming took 2 bases from V and 4 from J; bases not matched to a gene: 7. This CDR3 has 16 amino acids. From germline, CDR1 is SGHTA and CDR2 FQGNSA. The CDR3 nucleotides read TGTGCCAGCAGCTTAATGGCTAGCGGGGCCTCAGATACGCAGTATTTT. This codes for CASSLMASGASDTQYF. The whole variable domain, filled in from reference TRBV7-2 and TRBJ2-3, reads GAGVSQSPSNKVTEKGKDVELRCDPISGHTALYWYRQSLGQGLEFLIYFQGNSAPDKSGLPSDRFSAERTGGSVSTLTIQRTQQEDSAVYLCASSLMASGASDTQYFGPGTRLTVL.

V usage is TRBV28 and J usage is TRBJ1-2, with D unclear. The CDR3 is 12 residues long. V was trimmed by 3 bases and J by 8 bases, leaving 10 bases between them. Germline V lookup: CDR1 MDHEN, CDR2 SYDVKM. CDR3 coding DNA: TGTGCCAGCAGTTTCCTCCCTGGGGGCTACACCTTC. Its translation is CASSFLPGGYTF.

This clonotype was counted only a few times. The chain carries TRBV20-1 and TRBJ2-3; 10 nucleotides agree with TRBD2. The trim removed 7 bases at V and 5 bases at J, leaving 3 bases unmatched. The length of the CDR3 is 12 residues. Germline V gene data show CDR1 as DFQATT and CDR2 as SNEGSKA (reference sequence). The DNA of the CDR3 is TGCAGTGATAGCGGGGGGAGAGATACGCAGTATTTT. Amino acids: CSDSGGRDTQYF.

This clonotype has at least ten counts. Germline is not matched at one junction end, which may reflect a read error. The V and J genes are TRBV7-9 and TRBJ2-7; D assignment may be TRBD1 or TRBD2 (5 bases each). The germline V gene has CDR1 SEHNR and CDR2 FQNEAQ (reference sequence). The length of the CDR3 is 12 residues. The CDR3 spells CASSLGAYEQYF. The DNA of the CDR3 is TGCGCCAGCAGCTTGGGGGCCTACGAGCAGTACTTC.

This clonotype has a handful of counts. This chain links TRBV6-1 with TRBJ2-3, with a tentative D call TRBD2 (6 bases). V was clipped by 4 bases and J by 2 bases, with 19 bases between them. This CDR3 is built from 17 residues. Germline-derived CDR1 and CDR2 are MNHNS and SASEGT. The chain's CDR3 is CASSVRGAQGLTDTQYF. In nucleotides, the CDR3 is TGTGCCAGCAGTGTGAGAGGGGCCCAGGGACTCACAGATACGCAGTATTTT.

The sample holds a few counts of this clonotype. The chain combines TRBV7-2 with TRBJ2-3; D is perhaps TRBD1 or TRBD2 (5 bases each). CDR1 and CDR2 (germline): SGHTA, FQGNSA. The V end was cut by 5 bases, the J end by 3 bases, with 18 bases between. CDR3 size: 16 residues. The CDR3 loop is CASSPIRGVMTDTQYF. The CDR3 coding sequence is TGTGCCAGCAGCCCGATCCGAGGGGTCATGACAGATACGCAGTATTTT.

The chain uses TRBV29-1 and TRBJ1-2; 10 nucleotides line up with TRBD1. Germline CDR1 and CDR2: SQVTM and ANQGSEA. V dropped 7 bases and J dropped 4; count of bases not matched to a gene: 18. The CDR3 loop spans 17 amino acids. Here the CDR3 reads CSAPGLQTGGNVYGYTF. CDR3 in DNA: TGCAGCGCTCCCGGACTCCAGACAGGGGGCAATGTCTATGGCTACACCTTC.

V is TRBV4-1 and J is TRBJ2-5; D ambiguous. V lost 1 base, J lost 0 bases, and 12 bases lay in between. From germline, CDR1 is MGHRA and CDR2 YSYEKL. This CDR3 region has 16 residues. This CDR3 is CASSQGDSRYQETQYF. DNA for the CDR3: TGCGCCAGCAGCCAAGGAGACTCCAGGTACCAAGAGACCCAGTACTTC.

As to this clonotype: This may arise from a read error, as a much more abundant clone is one base away. The genes are TRBV10-3 and TRBJ2-5; maybe TRBD2 (6 bases). The CDR3 sequence is 13 residues long. The V and J ends lost 8 bases and 11 bases respectively, with 21 bases between them. Germline V gene data show CDR1 as ENHRY and CDR2 as SYGVKD. CDR3 amino acids: CAIEPGGNNEQYF. The CDR3 DNA is TGTGCCATCGAACCCGGCGGGAACAATGAGCAGTACTTC.

This sequence joins TRBV6-4 and TRBJ2-1, with TRBD2 matching 11 bases. This CDR3 has 15 residues. J gave up 8 bases and V 2 bases, and 5 bases lay outside the gene matches. Germline CDR1 MRHNA, CDR2 SNTAGT. The CDR3: CASSDGTSGNDEQFF. CDR3 DNA: TGTGCCAGCAGTGACGGGACTAGCGGTAACGATGAGCAGTTCTTC.

As for this clonotype: A much larger clone sits a single nucleotide away, making a read error possible. The genes are TRBV7-9 and TRBJ2-1; D call uncertain. The germline V gene has CDR1 SEHNR and CDR2 FQNEAQ (reference sequence). The length of the CDR3 is 14 residues. V was clipped by 1 base and J by 10 bases, with 14 bases between them. The CDR3 DNA follows: TGTGCCAGCAGCTTAGATGGCGGTACCTACGAGCAGTTCTTC. This gives the protein CASSLDGGTYEQFF. The complete variable domain, with remaining parts taken from reference TRBV7-9 and TRBJ2-1, reads DTGVSQNPRHKITKRGQNVTFRCDPISEHNRLYWYRQTLGQGPEFLTYFQNEAQLEKSRLLSDRFSAERPKGSFSTLEIQRTEQGDSAMYLCASSLDGGTYEQFFGPGTRLTVL.

This clonotype was found many times. The genes are TRBV20-1 and TRBJ2-4; unclear D gene. V was shortened by 3 bases and J by 1 base, with 10 bases between the two germline ends. The CDR3 has 14 residues. Germline V gene data show CDR1 as DFQATT and CDR2 as SNEGSKA (reference sequence). CDR3 coding DNA: TGCAGTGCTAGGCCCCTCGGGGCCAAAAACATTCAGTACTTC. Translated: CSARPLGAKNIQYF.

The CDR3 is CASSPWHVTGDTEAFF. In DNA form, the CDR3 reads TGTGCCAGCAGCCCCTGGCACGTGACAGGGGACACTGAAGCTTTCTTT. This sequence joins TRBV5-5 and TRBJ1-1, with 8 bases lining up with TRBD1. CDR1 is SGHKS, CDR2 YYEKEE, per germline (reference sequence). This CDR3 contains 16 residues. Trimming removed 4 bases from V and 3 bases from J; junction bases left unmatched: 11.

The chain carries TRBV9 and TRBJ2-5; D is unresolved. Trimming pared 0 bases from V and 11 bases from J, leaving 17 bases between. The CDR3 is made up of 14 amino acids. CDR1 SGDLS and CDR2 YYNGEE come from the germline V gene. CDR3 DNA sequence: TGTGCCAGCAGCGTAGGAGACATTTGGAATGAGCAGTACTTC. Amino acids: CASSVGDIWNEQYF.

V usage is TRBV15 and J usage is TRBJ1-3; D remains unclear. V was trimmed by 4 bases and J by 4 bases, leaving 11 bases between them. CDR1 LNHNV and CDR2 YYDKDF come from the germline V gene (reference sequence). The CDR3 is 14 residues long. The CDR3 DNA reads TGTGCCACCAGCACGCCTTATCGAGGAAACACCATATATTTT. This translates into CATSTPYRGNTIYF.

The chain couples TRBV27 to TRBJ1-5; D remains unclear. Germline V gene sequence: CDR1 MNHEY, CDR2 SMNVEV (reference sequence). V was clipped by 3 bases and J by 9 bases, with 15 bases between them. This CDR3 spans 14 amino acids. CDR3 sequence: CASSLREASRPQHF. As DNA, the CDR3 is TGTGCCAGCAGTTTGCGAGAGGCCTCTCGGCCCCAGCATTTT.

The V gene is TRBV29-1, the J gene TRBJ1-1; D gene uncertain. The V and J ends lost 4 bases and 1 base respectively, with 10 bases between them. CDR1 is SQVTM and CDR2 is ANQGSEA in the germline V gene. The CDR3 extends over 13 amino acids. CDR3 in amino acids: CSVVGLQNTEAFF. DNA for the CDR3: TGCAGCGTTGTTGGACTGCAGAACACTGAAGCTTTCTTT.

The chain recombines TRBV12-3 or TRBV12-4 with TRBJ2-1; D possibly corresponds to TRBD1 (6 bases). There are 15 residues in the CDR3. V lost 5 bases, J lost 0 bases, and 11 bases lay in between. Written as DNA, the CDR3 is TGTGCCAGCAGTAAATCGGACAGCTCCTACAATGAGCAGTTCTTC. This encodes CASSKSDSSYNEQFF.

The rearrangement links TRBV20-1 to TRBJ2-3; 9 nucleotides match TRBD2. V dropped 6 bases and J dropped 6; count of bases not matched to a gene: 10. Germline assignment: CDR1 DFQATT and CDR2 SNEGSKA (reference sequence). CDR3 size: 14 residues. CDR3 region: CSAVGTSQLDTQYF. CDR3 nucleotides: TGCAGTGCCGTGGGGACTAGCCAATTGGATACGCAGTATTTT.